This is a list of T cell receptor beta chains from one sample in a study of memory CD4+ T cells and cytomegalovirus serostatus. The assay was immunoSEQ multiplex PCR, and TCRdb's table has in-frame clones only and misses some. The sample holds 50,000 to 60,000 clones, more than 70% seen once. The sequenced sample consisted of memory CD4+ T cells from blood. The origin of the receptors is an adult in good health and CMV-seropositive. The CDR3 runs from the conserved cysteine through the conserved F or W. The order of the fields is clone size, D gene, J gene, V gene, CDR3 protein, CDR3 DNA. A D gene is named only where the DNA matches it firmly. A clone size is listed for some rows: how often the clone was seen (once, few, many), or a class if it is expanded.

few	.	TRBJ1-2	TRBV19	CASSIGYGYTF	TGTGCCAGTAGTATTGGGTATGGCTACACCTTC
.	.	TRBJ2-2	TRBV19	CASSGTGPGELFF	TGTGCCAGTAGTGGGACCGGACCCGGGGAGCTGTTTTTT
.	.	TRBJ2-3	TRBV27	CASSLARTDTQYF	TGTGCCAGCAGTTTAGCCCGCACAGATACGCAGTATTTT
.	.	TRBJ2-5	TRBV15	CATSRVWDFQETQYF	TGTGCCACCAGCAGGGTCTGGGACTTTCAAGAGACCCAGTACTTC
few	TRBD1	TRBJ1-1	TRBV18	CASSPTINRGLAEAFF	TGTGCCAGCTCACCTACTATCAACAGGGGCCTCGCTGAAGCTTTCTTT
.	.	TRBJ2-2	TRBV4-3	CASSQVDRANTGELFF	TGCGCCAGCAGCCAAGTGGACAGAGCGAACACCGGGGAGCTGTTTTTT
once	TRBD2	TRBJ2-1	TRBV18	CASSEASGGHNEQFF	TGTGCCAGCTCGGAAGCTAGCGGGGGACACAATGAGCAGTTCTTC
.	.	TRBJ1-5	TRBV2	CASRGEGHQPQHF	TGTGCCAGCAGGGGTGAAGGGCATCAGCCCCAGCATTTT
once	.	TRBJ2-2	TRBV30	CAWSVGGTNTGELFF	TGTGCCTGGAGTGTAGGCGGGACGAACACCGGGGAGCTGTTTTTT
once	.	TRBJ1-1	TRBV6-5	CASSLDRPMNTEAFF	TGTGCCAGCAGCCTCGACAGGCCTATGAACACTGAAGCTTTCTTT
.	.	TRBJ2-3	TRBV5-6	CASSPQGPDTQYF	TGTGCCAGCAGCCCCCAAGGCCCAGATACGCAGTATTTT
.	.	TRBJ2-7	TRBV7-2	CASSSRQAAEQYF	TGTGCCAGCAGCTCAAGGCAGGCAGCCGAGCAGTACTTC
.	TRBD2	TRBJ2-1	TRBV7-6	CASSATTSGGRSSYNEQFF	TGTGCCAGCAGCGCCACGACTAGCGGGGGCCGTAGCTCCTACAATGAGCAGTTCTTC
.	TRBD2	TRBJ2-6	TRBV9	CASSVAPGLAAGGANVLTF	TGTGCCAGCAGCGTAGCCCCCGGACTAGCGGCTGGTGGGGCCAACGTCCTGACTTTC
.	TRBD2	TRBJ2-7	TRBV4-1	CASSQAHGTSGPYEQYF	TGCGCCAGCAGCCAAGCCCACGGGACTAGCGGGCCCTACGAGCAGTACTTC
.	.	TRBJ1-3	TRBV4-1	CASSQGRGGGNTIYF	TGCGCCAGCAGCCAGGGTAGGGGCGGCGGAAACACCATATATTTT
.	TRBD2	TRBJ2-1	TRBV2	CASSFIAGGRQNEQFF	TGTGCCAGCAGTTTCATAGCGGGAGGCCGTCAAAATGAGCAGTTCTTC
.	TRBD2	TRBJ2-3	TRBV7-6	CASSLGTSGGVDTQYF	TGTGCCAGCAGCTTAGGGACTAGCGGGGGGGTAGATACGCAGTATTTT
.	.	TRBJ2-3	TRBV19	CASNPSGGGFTDTQYF	TGTGCCAGTAACCCTAGTGGCGGCGGATTCACAGATACGCAGTATTTT
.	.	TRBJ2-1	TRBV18	CASSPLHSIGGGGNEQFF	TGTGCCAGCTCACCACTACACTCGATCGGGGGAGGTGGCAATGAGCAGTTCTTC
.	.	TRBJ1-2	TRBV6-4	CANTPAVNYGYTF	TGTGCCAACACCCCAGCGGTGAACTATGGCTACACCTTC
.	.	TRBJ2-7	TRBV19	CASSPGGRDGSYEQYF	TGTGCCAGTAGTCCTGGGGGCCGCGACGGATCCTACGAGCAGTACTTC
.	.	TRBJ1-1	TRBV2	CASSELGAYTEAFF	TGTGCCAGCAGTGAACTCGGCGCGTACACTGAAGCTTTCTTT
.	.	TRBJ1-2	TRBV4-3	CASSQDFGQFGYTF	TGCGCCAGCAGCCAAGATTTTGGGCAGTTTGGCTACACCTTC
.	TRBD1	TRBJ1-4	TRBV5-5	CASSPHGTEGRLFF	TGTGCCAGCAGCCCCCACGGGACAGAGGGGAGACTGTTTTTT
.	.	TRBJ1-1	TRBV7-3	CASSLSRRGEAFF	TGTGCCAGCAGCTTAAGCAGGCGAGGTGAAGCTTTCTTT
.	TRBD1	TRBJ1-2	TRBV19	CASSIAGFRDRINYGYTF	TGTGCCAGTAGTATAGCGGGTTTCCGGGACAGGATTAACTATGGCTACACCTTC
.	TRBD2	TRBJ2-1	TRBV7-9	CASSSSTRAGGLPAYEQFF	TGTGCCAGCAGCTCCTCGACGCGAGCGGGGGGGTTACCGGCGTATGAGCAGTTCTTC
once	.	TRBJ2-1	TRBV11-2	CASSFGTPSSYNEQFF	TGTGCCAGCAGCTTCGGGACGCCGAGCTCCTACAATGAGCAGTTCTTC
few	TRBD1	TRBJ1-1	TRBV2	CASRWTGGNTEAFF	TGTGCCAGCAGATGGACAGGGGGGAACACTGAAGCTTTCTTT
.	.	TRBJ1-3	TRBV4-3	CASSQERAALRNTIYF	TGCGCCAGCAGCCAAGAGAGGGCGGCGCTGAGAAACACCATATATTTT
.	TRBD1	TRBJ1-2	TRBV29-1	CSVRQGNGYTF	TGCAGCGTTCGACAGGGTAATGGCTACACCTTC